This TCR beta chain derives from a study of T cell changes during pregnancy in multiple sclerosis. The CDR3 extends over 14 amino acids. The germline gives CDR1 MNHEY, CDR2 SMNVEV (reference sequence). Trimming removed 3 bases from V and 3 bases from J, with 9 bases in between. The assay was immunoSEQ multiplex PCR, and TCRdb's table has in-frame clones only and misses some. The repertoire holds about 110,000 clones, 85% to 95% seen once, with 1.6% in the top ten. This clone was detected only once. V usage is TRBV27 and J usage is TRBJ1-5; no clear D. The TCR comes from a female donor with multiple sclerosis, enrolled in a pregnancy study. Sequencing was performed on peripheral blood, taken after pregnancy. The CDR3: CASSFTRYNQPQHF. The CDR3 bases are TGTGCCAGCAGTTTCACCAGGTACAATCAGCCCCAGCATTTT.